This TCR beta chain was sequenced for a study of blood T cells in healthy people across ages. General study results and limits: It was the long-lived donors that had more naive CD4+ cells and higher diversity than aged donors.

Healthy Caucasians from Russia aged roughly 6 to 100 served as donors. This clonotype has just a few counts. No antigen is known for it. Trimming cost V 0 bases and J 6 bases, with 7 bases left between them. This CDR3 region has 13 residues. CDR1 MNHEY and CDR2 SVGAGI come from the germline V gene. With a J-beta primer mix and a sample-barcoded 5' primer, a second PCR ran about 6 to 11 cycles. One entry per CDR3 protein results from TCRdb running MiXCR on the 5' RACE reads. The sample carries 1 million or so distinct CDR3 sequences, less than 50% recorded once. The J gene is TRBJ2-3, the V gene TRBV6-5; no reliable D call. This clonotype was sampled from a woman aged 55 to 70 in good health. The source material was blood. The DNA for the CDR3 is TGTGCCAGCAGTTACTCGAATGGGGATACGCAGTATTTT. Its translation is CASSYSNGDTQYF.